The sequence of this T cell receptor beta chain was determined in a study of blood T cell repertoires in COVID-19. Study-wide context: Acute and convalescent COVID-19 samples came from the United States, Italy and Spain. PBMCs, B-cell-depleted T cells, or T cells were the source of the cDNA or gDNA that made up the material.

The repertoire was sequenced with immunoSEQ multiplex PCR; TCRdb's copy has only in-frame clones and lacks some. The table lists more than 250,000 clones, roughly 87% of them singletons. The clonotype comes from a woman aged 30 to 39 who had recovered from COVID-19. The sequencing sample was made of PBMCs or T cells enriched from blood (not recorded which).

In DNA, the CDR3 is TGTGCCACCAGCAGTTCAGGGACCTACGAGCAGTACTTC. Protein product: CATSSSGTYEQYF. The chain couples TRBV15 to TRBJ2-7, with D possibly being TRBD1 (5 bases). Germline V lookup: CDR1 LNHNV, CDR2 YYDKDF (reference sequence). The CDR3 covers 13 residues. The V end lost 3 bases, the J end lost 2 bases, and 8 bases lay between the germline ends. The full variable domain, its missing parts supplied by reference TRBV15 and TRBJ2-7, is DAMVIQNPRYQVTQFGKPVTLSCSQTLNHNVMYWYQQKSSQAPKLLFHYYDKDFNNEADTPDNFQSRRPNTSFCFLDIRSPGLGDTAMYLCATSSSGTYEQYFGPGTRLTVT.